This T cell receptor (beta chain) appears in the sequencing data of a study of beta chain features in type 1 diabetes. Of the isolated RNA, all was reverse transcribed, and so the sequenced material was expressed TCRB transcripts. Here immunoSEQ multiplex PCR was the method, and the copy in TCRdb shows in-frame clones only, minus some. Seen here are hundreds of thousands of clones, 14% observed once, and the top ten hold roughly 7%. Sorted cells reached over 95% purity in every population. CDR3 length equals 15 residues. Germline CDR1 is SGHRS and CDR2 is YFSETQ. The V gene lost 0 bases and the J gene lost 0 bases, with 7 bases spanning the gap. A few counts support this clone. The same CDR3 arises from other DNA sequences in this sample as well.

The sample taken for sequencing was central memory CD4+ T cells from blood. The chain links TRBV5-1 to TRBJ2-1; the D is unclear. This clonotype was obtained from a man aged 25 to 40 in good health. The CDR3 reads CASSLEAASYNEQFF. The CDR3 DNA is TGCGCCAGCAGCTTGGAGGCCGCCTCCTACAATGAGCAGTTCTTC.